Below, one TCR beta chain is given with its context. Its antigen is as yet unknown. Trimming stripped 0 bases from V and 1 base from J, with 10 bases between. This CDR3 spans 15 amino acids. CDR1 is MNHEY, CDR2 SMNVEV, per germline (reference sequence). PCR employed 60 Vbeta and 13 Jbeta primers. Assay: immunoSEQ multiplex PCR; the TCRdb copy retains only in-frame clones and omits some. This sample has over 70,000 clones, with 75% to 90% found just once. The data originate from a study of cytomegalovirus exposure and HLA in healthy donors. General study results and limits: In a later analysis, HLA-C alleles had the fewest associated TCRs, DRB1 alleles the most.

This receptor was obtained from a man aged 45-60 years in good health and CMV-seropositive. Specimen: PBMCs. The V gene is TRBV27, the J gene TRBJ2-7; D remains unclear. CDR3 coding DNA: TGTGCCAGCAGTTTATCTCTAGGCCCTTCCTACGAGCAGTACTTC. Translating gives CASSLSLGPSYEQYF.